This is a list of T cell receptor beta chains from one sample in a study of blood T cell repertoires in COVID-19. Measured with immunoSEQ multiplex PCR; TCRdb has only the in-frame clones, and not every one. In the table there are around 310,000 clones, approximately 90% of which are singletons. The source material was peripheral blood. The receptors come from a woman aged 45 to 65 with active or convalescent COVID-19. Both conserved end residues are part of each CDR3. Fields, in order: D gene, J gene, V gene, clone size, CDR3 DNA, CDR3 protein. D genes are given only for firm matches. The listing skips clone size in some rows; elsewhere it reads once, few, many or a size class.

d_gene: .
j_gene: TRBJ1-5
v_gene: TRBV6-6
abundance: .
CDR3nt: TGTGCCAGCAGTTACGGGGCCTATCAGCCCCAGCATTTT
CDR3aa: CASSYGAYQPQHF

d_gene: .
j_gene: TRBJ1-2
v_gene: TRBV30
abundance: .
CDR3nt: TGTGCCTGGAGTGACGGGGGAAACTATGGCTACACCTTC
CDR3aa: CAWSDGGNYGYTF

d_gene: .
j_gene: TRBJ1-6
v_gene: TRBV19
abundance: .
CDR3nt: TGTGCCAGCTCCCCCCTCCGGAGCTCCTATAATTCACCCCTCCACTTT
CDR3aa: CASSPLRSSYNSPLHF

d_gene: .
j_gene: TRBJ1-1
v_gene: TRBV4-3
abundance: .
CDR3nt: TGCGCCAGCAGCCAAGAACCCGGGGAGAACACTGAAGCTTTCTTT
CDR3aa: CASSQEPGENTEAFF

d_gene: .
j_gene: TRBJ1-1
v_gene: TRBV7-2
abundance: .
CDR3nt: TGTGCCAGCAGCTTTGTCGGGAACACTGAAGCTTTCTTT
CDR3aa: CASSFVGNTEAFF

d_gene: .
j_gene: TRBJ2-5
v_gene: TRBV10-3
abundance: once
CDR3nt: TGTGCCATCAGTGAAGGAGGGGAGCAAGAGACCCAGTACTTC
CDR3aa: CAISEGGEQETQYF

d_gene: .
j_gene: TRBJ2-7
v_gene: TRBV19
abundance: once
CDR3nt: TGTGCCAGTAGTATCCCGGGTTACGAGCAGTACTTC
CDR3aa: CASSIPGYEQYF

d_gene: TRBD2
j_gene: TRBJ2-2
v_gene: TRBV4-1
abundance: .
CDR3nt: TGCGCCAGCAGCCAAGTTGCCGGGCTAGCGGCCACCGGGGAGCTGTTTTTT
CDR3aa: CASSQVAGLAATGELFF

d_gene: .
j_gene: TRBJ1-1
v_gene: TRBV6-5
abundance: .
CDR3nt: TGTGCCACCCGTACAGGGAACACTGAAGCTTTCTTT
CDR3aa: CATRTGNTEAFF

d_gene: TRBD1
j_gene: TRBJ1-4
v_gene: TRBV9
abundance: .
CDR3nt: TGTGCCAGCAGCGTAGATGGGACAGAGGAGATAGGTCGAACTAATGAAAAACTGTTTTTT
CDR3aa: CASSVDGTEEIGRTNEKLFF

d_gene: .
j_gene: TRBJ1-4
v_gene: TRBV7-8
abundance: once
CDR3nt: TGTGCCAGCAGCGCCCTGACGGGACTTAATGAAAAACTGTTTTTT
CDR3aa: CASSALTGLNEKLFF

d_gene: .
j_gene: TRBJ1-5
v_gene: TRBV28
abundance: .
CDR3nt: TGTGCCAGCAGCTTTGCCTCCGGGACTAATCAGCCCCAGCATTTT
CDR3aa: CASSFASGTNQPQHF

d_gene: TRBD1
j_gene: TRBJ1-1
v_gene: TRBV18
abundance: .
CDR3nt: TGTGCCAGCTCACCTGAACAGGGGCACACTGAAGCTTTCTTT
CDR3aa: CASSPEQGHTEAFF

d_gene: TRBD1
j_gene: TRBJ1-1
v_gene: TRBV10-2
abundance: .
CDR3nt: TGCGCCAGCAGCACAGGGGTCACTGAAGCTTTCTTT
CDR3aa: CASSTGVTEAFF

d_gene: .
j_gene: TRBJ2-2
v_gene: TRBV6-5
abundance: once
CDR3nt: TGTGCCAGCAGGACAACTCGGAATCCCACCGGGGAGCTGTTTTTT
CDR3aa: CASRTTRNPTGELFF

d_gene: TRBD2
j_gene: TRBJ2-5
v_gene: TRBV7-2
abundance: .
CDR3nt: TGTGCCAGCAGCGACGGGACTAGCCGAGAGACCCAGTACTTC
CDR3aa: CASSDGTSRETQYF

d_gene: TRBD1
j_gene: TRBJ1-1
v_gene: TRBV7-9
abundance: .
CDR3nt: TGTGCCAGCAGCCTAGGACAGGTAAACACTGAAGCTTTCTTT
CDR3aa: CASSLGQVNTEAFF

d_gene: .
j_gene: TRBJ2-3
v_gene: TRBV7-3
abundance: .
CDR3nt: TGTGCCAGCAGCTTGGCCACCTCCACAGATACGCAGTATTTT
CDR3aa: CASSLATSTDTQYF

d_gene: TRBD1
j_gene: TRBJ1-1
v_gene: TRBV19
abundance: .
CDR3nt: TGTGCCAGTAGTACGTACAGGGGCGCGGGGACCATGAACACTGAAGCTTTCTTT
CDR3aa: CASSTYRGAGTMNTEAFF

d_gene: TRBD1
j_gene: TRBJ1-2
v_gene: TRBV20-1
abundance: .
CDR3nt: TGCAGTGCCATGGGACAGGAAGACTCCACCTTC
CDR3aa: CSAMGQEDSTF

d_gene: .
j_gene: TRBJ2-1
v_gene: TRBV5-8
abundance: once
CDR3nt: TGTGCCAGCCATAACCCCACATCCTACAATGAGCAGTTCTTC
CDR3aa: CASHNPTSYNEQFF

d_gene: .
j_gene: TRBJ2-1
v_gene: TRBV29-1
abundance: .
CDR3nt: TGCAGCGTTGCTACTAGCCCCTACAATGAGCAGTTCTTC
CDR3aa: CSVATSPYNEQFF

d_gene: TRBD2
j_gene: TRBJ2-3
v_gene: TRBV7-6
abundance: .
CDR3nt: TGTGCCAGCAGCAAGACTAGCGGCTCCACAGATACGCAGTATTTT
CDR3aa: CASSKTSGSTDTQYF

d_gene: .
j_gene: TRBJ2-7
v_gene: TRBV1
abundance: once
CDR3nt: TGCACCAGCAGCCACACAGCTGTTCCCCTCTACGAGCAGTACTTC
CDR3aa: CTSSHTAVPLYEQYF

d_gene: .
j_gene: TRBJ1-5
v_gene: TRBV5-6
abundance: .
CDR3nt: TGTGCCAGCAGCTTAAGTGGGCTTGGTGATCAGCCCCAGCATTTT
CDR3aa: CASSLSGLGDQPQHF

d_gene: TRBD1
j_gene: TRBJ1-3
v_gene: TRBV27
abundance: .
CDR3nt: TGTGCCAGCGCACAACAGGGGGCTCGTGGAAACACCATATATTTT
CDR3aa: CASAQQGARGNTIYF

d_gene: TRBD1
j_gene: TRBJ1-1
v_gene: TRBV18
abundance: .
CDR3nt: TGTGCCAGCTCATCAGTGCTCCAGGGGGCGCCGACTGAAGCTTTCTTT
CDR3aa: CASSSVLQGAPTEAFF

d_gene: TRBD2
j_gene: TRBJ2-5
v_gene: TRBV6-5
abundance: .
CDR3nt: TGTGCCAGCAGTCCTAGCGGGGGAGAGACCCAGTACTTC
CDR3aa: CASSPSGGETQYF

d_gene: TRBD2
j_gene: TRBJ2-1
v_gene: TRBV18
abundance: .
CDR3nt: TGTGCCAGCTCACCACCGCTAGCGGGAGCCCACAATGAGCAGTTCTTC
CDR3aa: CASSPPLAGAHNEQFF

d_gene: .
j_gene: TRBJ2-7
v_gene: TRBV4-3
abundance: .
CDR3nt: TGCGCCAGCAGCCAGGAGGAGGGGCCCCGACCTCAGTACTTC
CDR3aa: CASSQEEGPRPQYF

d_gene: TRBD1
j_gene: TRBJ1-4
v_gene: TRBV11-2
abundance: .
CDR3nt: TGTGCCAGCAGCTTGGACAGGGAATTTGGTGAAAAACTGTTTTTT
CDR3aa: CASSLDREFGEKLFF

d_gene: .
j_gene: TRBJ2-7
v_gene: TRBV14
abundance: few
CDR3nt: TGTGCCAGCAGCCAGGTCACAGGGAGCGAGCAGTACTTC
CDR3aa: CASSQVTGSEQYF

d_gene: .
j_gene: TRBJ1-1
v_gene: TRBV9
abundance: few
CDR3nt: TGTGCCAGCAGCGTAACCCGGGGTGGCACTGAAGCTTTCTTT
CDR3aa: CASSVTRGGTEAFF

d_gene: .
j_gene: TRBJ2-7
v_gene: TRBV7-2
abundance: few
CDR3nt: TGTGCCAGCAGCTTATCGATTATTCAGGGCCACGAGCAGTACTTC
CDR3aa: CASSLSIIQGHEQYF

d_gene: .
j_gene: TRBJ2-7
v_gene: TRBV6-2/TRBV6-3
abundance: .
CDR3nt: TGTGCCAGCAGTTACTCGAGAAACAGCTTATCCTACGAGCAGTACTTC
CDR3aa: CASSYSRNSLSYEQYF

d_gene: .
j_gene: TRBJ2-3
v_gene: TRBV2
abundance: .
CDR3nt: TGTGCCAGCAGTGAGGGGACTTCCTGGATTTCGGATACGCAGTATTTT
CDR3aa: CASSEGTSWISDTQYF

d_gene: TRBD1
j_gene: TRBJ1-4
v_gene: TRBV3-1/TRBV3-2
abundance: .
CDR3nt: TGTGCCAGCAGCCCCCCGCGACAGGGTACTAATGAAAAACTGTTTTTT
CDR3aa: CASSPPRQGTNEKLFF

d_gene: .
j_gene: TRBJ1-2
v_gene: TRBV9
abundance: .
CDR3nt: TGTGCCAGCAGCGTAGTAGGAGGGAGAGGCTACACCTTC
CDR3aa: CASSVVGGRGYTF

d_gene: TRBD1
j_gene: TRBJ1-1
v_gene: TRBV4-3
abundance: .
CDR3nt: TGCGCCAGCAGCCAAGTCTGGCAGGGGGAGGATGAAGCTTTCTTT
CDR3aa: CASSQVWQGEDEAFF

d_gene: .
j_gene: TRBJ2-7
v_gene: TRBV28
abundance: .
CDR3nt: TGTGCCAGCAGTTTTGACTCTCTACTGGGAGCGTTCTACGAGCAGTACTTC
CDR3aa: CASSFDSLLGAFYEQYF

d_gene: TRBD1
j_gene: TRBJ2-1
v_gene: TRBV6-2/TRBV6-3
abundance: .
CDR3nt: TGTGCCAGCAGTCCGCCCGGGACAGGGGTGTATGAGCAGTTCTTC
CDR3aa: CASSPPGTGVYEQFF

d_gene: .
j_gene: TRBJ1-1
v_gene: TRBV5-5
abundance: .
CDR3nt: TGTGCCAGCAGCTTGATCTCTGAAGCTTTCTTT
CDR3aa: CASSLISEAFF